This T cell receptor (beta chain) comes out of a study of blood T cell repertoires in COVID-19. Study in general: Recovery meant two consecutive negative NP/OP PCR tests, professional clearance, or resolved symptoms. Samples came from the United States, Italy and Spain, spanning acute and convalescent COVID-19. In each case, the material was cDNA or gDNA derived from T cells, B-cell-depleted T cells, or PBMCs.

Participants were aged roughly 18 to 90 years from roughly 26 US areas. Sequencing was performed with immunoSEQ multiplex PCR; in TCRdb, only in-frame clones are kept and a portion is missing. This table has roughly 190,000 clones, approximately 90% appearing once. This CDR3 is 15 amino acids long. After removal of 1 base from V and 6 bases from J, the junction contained 5 bases not matched to a gene. Per germline, CDR1 MGHRA and CDR2 YSYEKL. The sequencing sample was made of PBMCs or T cells enriched from blood (not recorded which). The sequence derives from a woman aged 40-49 years in a cohort exposed to, infected with or recovered from COVID-19 (not recorded which). V and J are TRBV4-1 and TRBJ1-2; 10 bases align to TRBD1. The CDR3 DNA reads TGCGCCAGCAGCCAAGGACAGGGGGCCAAGGATGGCTACACCTTC. Protein product: CASSQGQGAKDGYTF.